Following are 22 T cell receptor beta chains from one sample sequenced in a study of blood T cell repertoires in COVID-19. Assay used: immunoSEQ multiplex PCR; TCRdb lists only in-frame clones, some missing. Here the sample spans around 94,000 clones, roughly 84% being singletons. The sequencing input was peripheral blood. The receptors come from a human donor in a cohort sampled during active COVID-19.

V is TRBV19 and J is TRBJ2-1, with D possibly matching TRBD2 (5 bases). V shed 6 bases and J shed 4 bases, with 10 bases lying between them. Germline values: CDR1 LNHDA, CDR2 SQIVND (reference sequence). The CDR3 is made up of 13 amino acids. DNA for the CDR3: TGTGCCAGTAGGGTAGGACTTTACAATGAGCAGTTCTTC. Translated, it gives CASRVGLYNEQFF.

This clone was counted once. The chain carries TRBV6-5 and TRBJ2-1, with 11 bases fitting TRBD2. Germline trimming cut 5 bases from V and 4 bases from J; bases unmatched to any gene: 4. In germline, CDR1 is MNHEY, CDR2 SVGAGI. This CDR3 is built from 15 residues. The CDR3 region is CASSRSSGGYNEQFF. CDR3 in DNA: TGTGCCAGCAGTCGCTCTAGCGGGGGGTACAATGAGCAGTTCTTC.

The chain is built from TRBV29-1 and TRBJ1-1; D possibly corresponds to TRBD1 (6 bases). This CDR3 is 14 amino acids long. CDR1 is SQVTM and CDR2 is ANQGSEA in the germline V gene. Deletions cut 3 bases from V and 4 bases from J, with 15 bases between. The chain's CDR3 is CSVDLQGIGTEAFF. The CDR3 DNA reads TGCAGCGTTGACCTACAGGGAATTGGCACTGAAGCTTTCTTT.

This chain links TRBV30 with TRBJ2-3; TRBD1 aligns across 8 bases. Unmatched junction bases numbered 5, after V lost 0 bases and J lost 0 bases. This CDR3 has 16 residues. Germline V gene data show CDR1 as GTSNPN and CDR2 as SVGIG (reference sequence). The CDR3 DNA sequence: TGTGCCTGGAGTGTAAGCCGGACAGGGAGCACAGATACGCAGTATTTT. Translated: CAWSVSRTGSTDTQYF.

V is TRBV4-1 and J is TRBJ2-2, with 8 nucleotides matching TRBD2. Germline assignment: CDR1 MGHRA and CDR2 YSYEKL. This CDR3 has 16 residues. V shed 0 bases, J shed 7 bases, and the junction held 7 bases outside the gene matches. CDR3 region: CASSQEGGGPIGELFF. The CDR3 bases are TGCGCCAGCAGCCAAGAAGGCGGGGGGCCCATCGGGGAGCTGTTTTTT.

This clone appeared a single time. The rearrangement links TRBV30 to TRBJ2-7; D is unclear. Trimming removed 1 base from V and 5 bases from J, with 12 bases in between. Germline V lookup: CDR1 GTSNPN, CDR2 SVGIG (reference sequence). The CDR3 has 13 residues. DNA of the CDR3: TGTGCCTGGAGTGGGTCCCAAAAGCACGAGCAGTACTTC. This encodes CAWSGSQKHEQYF.

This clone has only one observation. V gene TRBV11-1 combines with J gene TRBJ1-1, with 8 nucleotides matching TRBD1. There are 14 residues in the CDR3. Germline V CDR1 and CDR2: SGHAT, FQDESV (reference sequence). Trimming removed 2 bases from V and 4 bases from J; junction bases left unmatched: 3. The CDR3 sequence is CASSLTTGGTEAFF. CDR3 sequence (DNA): TGTGCCAGCAGCTTAACTACAGGGGGCACTGAAGCTTTCTTT.

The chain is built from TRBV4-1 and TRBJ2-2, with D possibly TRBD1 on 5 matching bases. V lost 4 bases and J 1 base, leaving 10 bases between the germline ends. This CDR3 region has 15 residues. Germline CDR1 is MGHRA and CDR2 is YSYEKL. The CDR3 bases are TGCGCCAGCAGCCTGAGTAGGGGGAACACCGGGGAGCTGTTTTTT. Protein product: CASSLSRGNTGELFF.

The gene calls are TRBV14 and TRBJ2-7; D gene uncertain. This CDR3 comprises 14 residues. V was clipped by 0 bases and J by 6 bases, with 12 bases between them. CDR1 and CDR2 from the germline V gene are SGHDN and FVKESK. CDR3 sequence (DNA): TGTGCCAGCAGCCAAGATTTTTGGGCGACCGAGCAGTACTTC. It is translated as CASSQDFWATEQYF.

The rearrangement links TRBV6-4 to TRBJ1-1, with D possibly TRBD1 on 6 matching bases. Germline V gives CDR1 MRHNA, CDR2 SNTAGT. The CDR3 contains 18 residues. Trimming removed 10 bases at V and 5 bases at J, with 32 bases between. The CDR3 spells CATIVLEQGSNEGTEAFF. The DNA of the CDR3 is TGTGCCACCATAGTACTAGAACAGGGTTCGAACGAGGGAACTGAAGCTTTCTTT.

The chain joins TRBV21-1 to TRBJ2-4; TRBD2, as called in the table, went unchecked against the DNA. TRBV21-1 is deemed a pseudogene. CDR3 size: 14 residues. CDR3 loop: CANKARPGKNIQYF. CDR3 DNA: TGTGCCAACAAGGCGCGGCCGGGCAAAAACATTCAGTACTTC.

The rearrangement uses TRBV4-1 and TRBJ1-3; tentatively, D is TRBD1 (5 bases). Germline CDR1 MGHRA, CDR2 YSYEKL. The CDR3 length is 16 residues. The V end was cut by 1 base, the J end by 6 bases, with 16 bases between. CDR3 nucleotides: TGCGCCAGCAGCCAAGGATATCCAGGGATAGCAAACACCATATATTTT. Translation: CASSQGYPGIANTIYF.

Here the CDR3 DNA reads TGTGCCAGCTCACCAGGAGGACAGGATGAGCAGTTCTTC. Amino acid sequence: CASSPGGQDEQFF. J is TRBJ2-1 and V is TRBV18; TRBD1 matches at 7 bases. Germline values: CDR1 KGHSH, CDR2 LQKENI. CDR3 length: 13 amino acids. With 2 bases clipped from V and 8 bases from J, the junction kept 3 bases outside the gene matches.

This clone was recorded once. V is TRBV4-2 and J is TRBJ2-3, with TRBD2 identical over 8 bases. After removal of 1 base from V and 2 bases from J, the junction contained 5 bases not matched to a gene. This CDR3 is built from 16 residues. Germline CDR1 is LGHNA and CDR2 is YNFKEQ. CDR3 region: CASSQAPTSATDTQYF. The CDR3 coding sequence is TGTGCCAGCAGCCAAGCACCGACTAGCGCCACAGATACGCAGTATTTT.

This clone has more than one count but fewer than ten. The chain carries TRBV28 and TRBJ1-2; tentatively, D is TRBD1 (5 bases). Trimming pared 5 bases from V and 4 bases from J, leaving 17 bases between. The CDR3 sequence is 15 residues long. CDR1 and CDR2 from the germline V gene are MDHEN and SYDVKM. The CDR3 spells CASSLGGRWLYGYTF. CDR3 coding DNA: TGTGCCAGCAGTCTGGGGGGACGGTGGCTCTATGGCTACACCTTC.

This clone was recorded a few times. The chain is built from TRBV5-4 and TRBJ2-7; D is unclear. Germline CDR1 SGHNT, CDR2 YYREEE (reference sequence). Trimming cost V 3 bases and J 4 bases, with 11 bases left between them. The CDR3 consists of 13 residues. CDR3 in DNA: TGTGCCAGCAGCTCCAACCTAGAATACGAGCAGTACTTC. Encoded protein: CASSSNLEYEQYF.

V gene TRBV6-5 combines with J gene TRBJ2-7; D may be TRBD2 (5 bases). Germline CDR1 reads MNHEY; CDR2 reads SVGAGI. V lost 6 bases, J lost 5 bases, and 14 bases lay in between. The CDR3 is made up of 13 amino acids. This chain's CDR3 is CASRGPSEDEQYF. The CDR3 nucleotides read TGTGCCAGCAGAGGGCCTTCGGAGGACGAGCAGTACTTC.

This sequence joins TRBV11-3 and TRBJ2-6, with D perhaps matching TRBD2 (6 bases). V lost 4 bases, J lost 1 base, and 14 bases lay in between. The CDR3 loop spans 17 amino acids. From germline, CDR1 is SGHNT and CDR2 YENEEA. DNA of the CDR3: TGTGCCAGCAGCTCCGCGACTAGTTGGTCTGGGGCCAACGTCCTGACTTTC. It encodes CASSSATSWSGANVLTF.

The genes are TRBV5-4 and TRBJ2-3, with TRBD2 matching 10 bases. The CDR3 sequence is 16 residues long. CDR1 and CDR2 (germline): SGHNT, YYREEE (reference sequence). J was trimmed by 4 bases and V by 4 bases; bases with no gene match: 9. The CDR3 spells CASSTQGLAGADTQYF. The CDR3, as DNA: TGTGCCAGCAGCACCCAAGGGCTAGCGGGGGCAGATACGCAGTATTTT.

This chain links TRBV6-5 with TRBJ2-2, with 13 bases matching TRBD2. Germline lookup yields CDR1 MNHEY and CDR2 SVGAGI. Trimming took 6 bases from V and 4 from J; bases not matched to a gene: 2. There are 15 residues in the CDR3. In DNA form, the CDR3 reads TGTGCCAGCAGCCGGACTAGCGGGGGCACCGGGGAGCTGTTTTTT. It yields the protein CASSRTSGGTGELFF.

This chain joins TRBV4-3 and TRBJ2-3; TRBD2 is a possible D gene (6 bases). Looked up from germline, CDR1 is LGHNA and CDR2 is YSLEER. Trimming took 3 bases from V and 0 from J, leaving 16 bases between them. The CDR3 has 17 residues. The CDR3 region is CASSQRPGAGSTDTQYF. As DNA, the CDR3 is TGCGCCAGCAGCCAGCGCCCCGGGGCGGGGAGCACAGATACGCAGTATTTT.

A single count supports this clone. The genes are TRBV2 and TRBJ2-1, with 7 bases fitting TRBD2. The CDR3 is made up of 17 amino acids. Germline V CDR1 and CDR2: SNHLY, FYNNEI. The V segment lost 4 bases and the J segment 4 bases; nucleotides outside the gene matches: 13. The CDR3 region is CASSAVVRGYMYNEQFF. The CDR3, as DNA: TGTGCCAGCAGTGCCGTAGTGCGGGGGTACATGTACAATGAGCAGTTCTTC.